The 18 T cell receptor beta chains presented below share a single source sample, sequenced in a study of cytomegalovirus exposure and HLA in healthy donors (dated by TCRdb to about 2017). Libraries were built with the immunoSEQ multiplex PCR assay. The multiplex PCR relied on a mix of 60 forward primers for TCR Vbeta segments and 13 reverse primers for TCR Jbeta segments. Sourced from immuneACCESS, this table was stored by TCRdb with only in-frame sequences that have V and J called. A share of the clones is absent; for the studies checked, an unresolved V gene accounts for under half, and the remainder has no known explanation. The sample data list roughly 160,000 clones, and 77% of these were observed just once. The biggest ten clones account for 1.6% of the sample. Sequenced input: PBMCs. The source is a woman in her twenties or thirties in good health and CMV-seronegative.

This chain connects TRBV30 to TRBJ1-1, with D possibly TRBD1 on 6 matching bases. Between the trimmed V and J ends, which lost 2 bases and 0 bases, there was a span of 13 bases. Germline CDR1 reads GTSNPN; CDR2 reads SVGIG (reference sequence). This CDR3 spans 15 amino acids. CDR3 bases: TGTGCCTGGAGTCATAACAGGGTAATGAACACTGAAGCTTTCTTT. Amino acid sequence: CAWSHNRVMNTEAFF.

V and J are TRBV29-1 and TRBJ2-5; a weak D match, TRBD1 (5 bases). Germline CDR1 is SQVTM and CDR2 is ANQGSEA. The V end was cut by 3 bases, the J end by 3 bases, with 8 bases between. The CDR3 loop spans 12 amino acids. This CDR3 reads CSVDRGEETQYF. CDR3 coding DNA: TGCAGCGTTGATAGGGGTGAAGAGACCCAGTACTTC.

The chain combines TRBV7-3 with TRBJ2-7; 11 bases agree with TRBD2. The J segment lost 6 bases and the V segment lost 5 bases, leaving 3 bases of the junction unmatched. The CDR3 is 13 residues long. The germline CDR1 and CDR2 sequences are SGHTA and FQGTGA. As DNA, the CDR3 is TGTGCCAGCAGCCGCGGACTAGCGGGCGAGCAGTACTTC. Protein sequence: CASSRGLAGEQYF.

In this sample, this clone turned up a few times. The chain combines TRBV5-1 with TRBJ1-1; D call uncertain. Germline V gives CDR1 SGHRS, CDR2 YFSETQ. V lost 1 base and J 0 bases, leaving 10 bases between the germline ends. The CDR3 runs to 15 residues. The CDR3 loop reads CASSLTRNMNTEAFF. CDR3 nucleotides: TGCGCCAGCAGCTTGACACGAAACATGAACACTGAAGCTTTCTTT.

CDR3 sequence: CAWSKDRGVYGYTF. For the CDR3, the DNA is TGTGCCTGGAGTAAGGACAGGGGGGTCTATGGCTACACCTTC. This chain uses TRBV30 with TRBJ1-2; 10 bases agree with TRBD1. Trimming took 2 bases from V and 4 from J; bases not matched to a gene: 4. The CDR3 has 14 amino acids. Germline V gene data show CDR1 as GTSNPN and CDR2 as SVGIG (reference sequence).

The V call is TRBV7-3, the J call TRBJ1-1; TRBD1 matches 11 bases. V lost 3 bases to trimming and J lost 4 bases; unmatched junction nucleotides: 4. The CDR3 is 15 residues long. Germline V gene data show CDR1 as SGHTA and CDR2 as FQGTGA. The chain's CDR3 is CASSFSGTGGTEAFF. The DNA for the CDR3 is TGTGCCAGCAGCTTCTCCGGGACAGGGGGCACTGAAGCTTTCTTT.

This clone has more than one count but fewer than ten. The V call is TRBV28, the J call TRBJ1-5, with TRBD1 matching over 9 bases. The J segment lost 7 bases and the V segment lost 2 bases, leaving 6 bases of the junction unmatched. The CDR3 loop spans 15 amino acids. Germline CDR1 and CDR2: MDHEN and SYDVKM. The DNA of the CDR3 is TGTGCCAGCAGTTTAGGGGACAGGGAATACCAGCCCCAGCATTTT. Protein product: CASSLGDREYQPQHF.

The chain employs TRBV7-6 and TRBJ1-3; D unclear. This CDR3 is built from 12 residues. Germline loops: CDR1 SGHVS, CDR2 FNYEAQ. Trimming left V 4 bases short and J 15 bases short, with 16 bases between. CDR3 residues: CASSSSAGSGYF. The CDR3 DNA is TGTGCCAGCAGCTCCAGTGCGGGGTCGGGATATTTT. Full variable domain (remainder filled in from reference TRBV7-6 and TRBJ1-3): GAGVSQSPRYKVTKRGQDVALRCDPISGHVSLYWYRQALGQGPEFLTYFNYEAQQDKSGLPNDRFSAERPEGSISTLTIQRTEQRDSAMYRCASSSSAGSGYFGEGSWLTVV.

In this sample, this clone turned up a few times. The V call is TRBV7-9, the J call TRBJ1-2, with 8 bases lining up with TRBD1. Germline CDR1 SEHNR, CDR2 FQNEAQ (reference sequence). The CDR3 length is 14 residues. J was trimmed by 3 bases and V by 2 bases; bases with no gene match: 2. CDR3 bases: TGTGCCAGCAGCTTAAAGGACAGGGACTATGGCTACACCTTC. Translated: CASSLKDRDYGYTF.

This clone has a handful of counts. This chain connects TRBV4-3 to TRBJ2-2; a possible D gene is TRBD2 (5 bases). The CDR3 is made up of 15 amino acids. Trimming took off 0 bases at V and 7 bases at J, with 12 bases between the two ends. Germline CDR1 is LGHNA and CDR2 is YSLEER. In nucleotides, the CDR3 is TGCGCCAGCAGCCAAGATGGAGGCAAGGGCGGGGAGCTGTTTTTT. It encodes CASSQDGGKGGELFF.

This rearrangement joins TRBV29-1 to TRBJ2-1; D remains ambiguous. CDR1 SQVTM and CDR2 ANQGSEA come from the germline V gene. V was clipped by 4 bases and J by 7 bases, with 8 bases between them. CDR3 length: 11 amino acids. The CDR3 loop is CSVAGPNEQFF. The CDR3 bases are TGCAGCGTTGCGGGTCCAAATGAGCAGTTCTTC.

The sample holds a few counts of this clone. This chain connects TRBV5-4 to TRBJ1-2; D may be TRBD1 (5 bases). The CDR3 runs to 14 residues. V shed 0 bases and J shed 4 bases, with 10 bases lying between them. Germline V gene sequence: CDR1 SGHNT, CDR2 YYREEE (reference sequence). The CDR3 nucleotides read TGTGCCAGCAGCTTGGATACAGGAAGCTATGGCTACACCTTC. Protein sequence: CASSLDTGSYGYTF.

This clone appeared a few times. The V and J genes are TRBV20-1 and TRBJ2-3; D gene unclear. CDR1 is DFQATT, CDR2 SNEGSKA, per germline (reference sequence). Trimming pared 5 bases from V and 2 bases from J, leaving 2 bases between. The CDR3 runs to 10 residues. DNA for the CDR3: TGCAGTGCTCACACAGATACGCAGTATTTT. It translates to CSAHTDTQYF.

This clone was counted between two and nine times. The V gene is TRBV10-3, the J gene TRBJ2-2; a weak D match, TRBD2 (6 bases). V was cut by 1 base and J by 3 bases, with 15 bases left in between. Germline V CDR1 and CDR2: ENHRY, SYGVKD. The CDR3 has 17 amino acids. The CDR3 protein is CAISELLSGRHTGELFF. Here the CDR3 DNA reads TGTGCCATCAGTGAGTTACTATCAGGGAGGCACACCGGGGAGCTGTTTTTT.

This clone was observed a handful of times. The chain links TRBV5-6 to TRBJ2-3; D is undetermined. This CDR3 contains 14 residues. Germline V CDR1 and CDR2: SGHDT, YYEEEE. V lost 1 base, J lost 4 bases, and 10 bases lay in between. CDR3 protein: CASSLSPRPDTQYF. The CDR3 DNA sequence: TGTGCCAGCAGCTTGTCACCGCGGCCAGATACGCAGTATTTT.

This clone was picked up a small number of times. This chain joins TRBV7-3 and TRBJ2-3; 8 bases line up with TRBD2. J gave up 5 bases and V 5 bases, and 6 bases lay outside the gene matches. Germline V gene sequence: CDR1 SGHTA, CDR2 FQGTGA. The CDR3 sequence is 14 residues long. CDR3 residues: CASSTGGAEDTQYF. CDR3 DNA: TGTGCCAGCAGCACCGGGGGGGCAGAAGATACGCAGTATTTT.

The chain links TRBV7-9 to TRBJ2-7, with 9 bases matching TRBD1. CDR1 and CDR2 (germline): SEHNR, FQNEAQ (reference sequence). Unmatched junction bases numbered 5, after V lost 5 bases and J lost 0 bases. The CDR3 has 15 residues. CDR3: CASSPDRGFSYEQYF. CDR3 in DNA: TGTGCCAGCAGCCCGGACAGGGGATTCTCCTACGAGCAGTACTTC.

The chain links TRBV19 to TRBJ1-5; D ambiguous. Looked up from germline, CDR1 is LNHDA and CDR2 is SQIVND (reference sequence). The CDR3 is made up of 11 amino acids. The ends were cut back, 3 bases at V and 12 bases at J, with 9 bases in the middle. Here the CDR3 reads CASSMSRSQHF. CDR3 sequence (DNA): TGTGCCAGTAGTATGTCTCGGAGCCAGCATTTT.